Listed below are T cell receptor beta chains from one sample, sequenced in a study of immune characteristics of hereditary and idiopathic chronic pancreatitis. Sequencing was performed with immunoSEQ multiplex PCR; in TCRdb, only in-frame clones are kept and a portion is missing. This sample has about 13,000 clones, with less than 75% found just once. The specimen was pancreas tissue with hereditary chronic pancreatitis. The source is a human donor with chronic pancreatitis. The CDR3 runs from the conserved cysteine through the conserved F or W.

cdr3_length j_call v_call cdr3_aa
12 TRBJ1-4 TRBV6-6 CASSSNRVKLFF
15 TRBJ1-2 TRBV4-1 CASSQTETKLQGYTF
16 TRBJ1-1 TRBV7-8 CASSLVSLRMNTEAFF
12 TRBJ1-4 TRBV18 CASSLSPEKLFF
13 TRBJ1-3 TRBV18 CASSPTGSNTIYF
16 TRBJ1-2 TRBV19 CASSIDPQGQNYGYTF
14 TRBJ2-7 TRBV7-9 CASSSSVFPYEQYF
15 TRBJ2-7 TRBV5-5 CASSLSGTGIYEQYF
13 TRBJ2-3 TRBV6-5 CASTFAVTDTQYF
15 TRBJ1-1 TRBV7-3 CASSPTSGVVTEAFF
13 TRBJ2-7 TRBV5-1 CASSLVAGGEQYF
14 TRBJ2-2 TRBV5-4 CASSLDTAGGELFF
15 TRBJ2-3 TRBV2 CASSGAGISTDTQYF
17 TRBJ2-7 TRBV4-2 CASSQGEVGRDPYEQYF